The rows below give T cell receptor beta chains drawn from one sample of a study of cytomegalovirus exposure and HLA in healthy donors. Assay used: immunoSEQ multiplex PCR; TCRdb lists only in-frame clones, some missing. The sample includes around 150,000 clones, 65% to 70% of them seen just once. Sequenced sample: PBMCs. These receptor sequences come from a human donor in good health. The CDR3 runs from the conserved cysteine through the conserved F or W. Fields, in order: CDR3 DNA, CDR3 protein, CDR3 length, V gene, J gene, D gene, clone size. D genes are given only for firm matches. For some rows the clone size is stated as once, few or many, or as a class when expanded; others skip it.

DNA: TGTGCCAGCAAGACCGGGACAGTGAACACTGAAGCTTTCTTT
CDR3: CASKTGTVNTEAFF
length: 14
V: TRBV6-1
J: TRBJ1-1
D: TRBD1
size: once

DNA: TGTGCCATCACGTTGGGGACAGGGGGGAACTACGAGCAGTACTTC
CDR3: CAITLGTGGNYEQYF
length: 15
V: TRBV10-3
J: TRBJ2-7
D: TRBD1
size: NA

DNA: TGTGCCATCAGAGCTGACTTGACAGGGAGGTCAGATACGCAGTATTTT
CDR3: CAIRADLTGRSDTQYF
length: 16
V: TRBV10-3
J: TRBJ2-3
D: NA
size: NA

DNA: TGTGCCAGCAGCTTACCACTAGCGGGAGAAGGCCAAGAGACCCAGTACTTC
CDR3: CASSLPLAGEGQETQYF
length: 17
V: TRBV7-9
J: TRBJ2-5
D: TRBD2
size: NA

DNA: TGTGCCAGCGGGGAGAGCACCGGGGAGCTGTTTTTT
CDR3: CASGESTGELFF
length: 12
V: TRBV7-3
J: TRBJ2-2
D: NA
size: few

DNA: TGTGCCAGCAGCTTCTCGCAGGGCTCCTACGAGCAGTACTTC
CDR3: CASSFSQGSYEQYF
length: 14
V: TRBV7-8
J: TRBJ2-7
D: NA
size: NA

DNA: TGTGCCAGTTCAGGTTGGGCGGGGACTGATGAAAAACTGTTTTTT
CDR3: CASSGWAGTDEKLFF
length: 15
V: TRBV19
J: TRBJ1-4
D: NA
size: NA

DNA: TGCGCCAGCAGCCCGGACACGGACAGGGCGGACTATGGCTACACCTTC
CDR3: CASSPDTDRADYGYTF
length: 16
V: TRBV5-1
J: TRBJ1-2
D: TRBD1
size: NA

DNA: TGTGCCAGCAGCCGTAGCGGTTATTCCTGCAATGAGCAGTTCTTC
CDR3: CASSRSGYSCNEQFF
length: 15
V: TRBV7-9
J: TRBJ2-1
D: NA
size: NA

DNA: TGCGCCAGCAGATTAGAGGGCCAAGAGACCCAGTACTTC
CDR3: CASRLEGQETQYF
length: 13
V: TRBV5-1
J: TRBJ2-5
D: NA
size: NA

DNA: TGTGCCAGCAGCGTGGAGTTGGGGGCCAACGTCCTGACTTTC
CDR3: CASSVELGANVLTF
length: 14
V: TRBV9
J: TRBJ2-6
D: NA
size: NA

DNA: TGTGCCAGCAGCCGAACAGGGTCCGGTGAAAAACTGTTTTTT
CDR3: CASSRTGSGEKLFF
length: 14
V: TRBV7-9
J: TRBJ1-4
D: NA
size: few

DNA: TGTGCCAGCAGCTCACCCGAGGGGGCGAGGACCGGGGAGCTGTTTTTT
CDR3: CASSSPEGARTGELFF
length: 16
V: TRBV11-3
J: TRBJ2-2
D: TRBD1
size: NA

DNA: TGTGCCAGCTCACCACGAGCGACCGAACAGGGTATTCGCACTGAAGCTTTCTTT
CDR3: CASSPRATEQGIRTEAFF
length: 18
V: TRBV18
J: TRBJ1-1
D: NA
size: NA

DNA: TGTGCCAGCAGCGTACGCAGGGTTGGCGGGGAGCTGTTTTTT
CDR3: CASSVRRVGGELFF
length: 14
V: TRBV9
J: TRBJ2-2
D: NA
size: NA

DNA: TGTGCCAGCCGACCGACAGGCTACTCTGGAAACACCATATATTTT
CDR3: CASRPTGYSGNTIYF
length: 15
V: TRBV10-3
J: TRBJ1-3
D: NA
size: NA

DNA: TGTGCCAGCAGCCCGACAGGGGAAGCCTACAATGAGCAGTTCTTC
CDR3: CASSPTGEAYNEQFF
length: 15
V: TRBV28
J: TRBJ2-1
D: TRBD1
size: NA

DNA: TGTGCCAGTAGTGCGGCACCTTTCGGCACTGAAGCTTTCTTT
CDR3: CASSAAPFGTEAFF
length: 14
V: TRBV19
J: TRBJ1-1
D: NA
size: NA

DNA: TGTGCCAGCAGCTTCGGGGTAGGGGGCGCGGGTGGCAATCAGCCCCAGCATTTT
CDR3: CASSFGVGGAGGNQPQHF
length: 18
V: TRBV5-5
J: TRBJ1-5
D: TRBD1
size: NA

DNA: TGTGCCAGCAGCTCCCAGGGTAACGAGCAGTACTTC
CDR3: CASSSQGNEQYF
length: 12
V: TRBV7-2
J: TRBJ2-7
D: NA
size: NA

DNA: TGCGCCAGCAGTGAGGCGGTATCGAACACTGAAGCTTTCTTT
CDR3: CASSEAVSNTEAFF
length: 14
V: TRBV10-1
J: TRBJ1-1
D: NA
size: few

DNA: TGTGCCAGCAGCTTAGCCTTGATAGCGGGAGTTAATACGCAGTATTTT
CDR3: CASSLALIAGVNTQYF
length: 16
V: TRBV7-8
J: TRBJ2-3
D: TRBD2
size: once

DNA: TGTGCCAGCATTAACCTTGGGACAGGGAGCGACAATGAGCAGTTCTTC
CDR3: CASINLGTGSDNEQFF
length: 16
V: TRBV27
J: TRBJ2-1
D: TRBD1
size: NA

DNA: TGTGCCAGCAGCCCAGGGACTAGCGGGACTCTCGAGCAGTACTTC
CDR3: CASSPGTSGTLEQYF
length: 15
V: TRBV7-6
J: TRBJ2-7
D: TRBD2
size: NA

DNA: TGTGCCAGCAGTTCCGCCTGGGGCGGAAACACAGATACGCAGTATTTT
CDR3: CASSSAWGGNTDTQYF
length: 16
V: TRBV28
J: TRBJ2-3
D: NA
size: NA

DNA: TGCGCCAGCAGTGAGGGGGCAGGGGGCTACGAGCAGTACTTC
CDR3: CASSEGAGGYEQYF
length: 14
V: TRBV10-1
J: TRBJ2-7
D: TRBD1
size: NA

DNA: TGTGCCAGTAGCACGATAACGGGGGTTATGTCCACAGATACGCAGTATTTT
CDR3: CASSTITGVMSTDTQYF
length: 17
V: TRBV19
J: TRBJ2-3
D: NA
size: NA